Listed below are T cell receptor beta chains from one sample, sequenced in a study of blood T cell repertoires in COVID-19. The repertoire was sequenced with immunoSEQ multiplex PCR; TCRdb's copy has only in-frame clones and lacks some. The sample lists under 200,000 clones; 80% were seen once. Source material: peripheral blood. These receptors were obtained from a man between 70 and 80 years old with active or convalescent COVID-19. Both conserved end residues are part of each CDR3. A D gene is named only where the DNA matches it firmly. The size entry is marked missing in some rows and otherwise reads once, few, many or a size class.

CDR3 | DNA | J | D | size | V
CASNLALTDTQYF | TGTGCCAGCAATCTCGCACTCACAGATACGCAGTATTTT | TRBJ2-3 | NA | NA | TRBV2
CASSSTPDIFETQYF | TGTGCCAGCAGTTCTACCCCGGACATTTTTGAGACCCAGTACTTC | TRBJ2-5 | NA | NA | TRBV5-8
CASSSTTGQETQYF | TGTGCCAGCAGCTCCACCACGGGGCAAGAGACCCAGTACTTC | TRBJ2-5 | NA | NA | TRBV7-9
CASRPLADTLNTQYF | TGCGCCAGCAGACCCTTAGCGGATACGCTGAACACCCAGTACTTC | TRBJ2-5 | NA | NA | TRBV5-1
CASSPPTGSTSSGNTIYF | TGTGCCAGCTCACCACCCACGGGATCCACAAGCTCTGGAAACACCATATATTTT | TRBJ1-3 | NA | NA | TRBV18
CASSSHRDRGLNNYGYTF | TGTGCCAGCAGCTCACACCGGGACAGGGGGCTCAATAACTATGGCTACACCTTC | TRBJ1-2 | NA | once | TRBV21-1
CASETTGATEAFF | TGTGCCAGCGAAACCACAGGGGCTACTGAAGCTTTCTTT | TRBJ1-1 | TRBD1 | NA | TRBV25-1
CASNNRDYHNEQFF | TGTGCCAGCAATAACCGGGACTACCACAATGAGCAGTTCTTC | TRBJ2-1 | TRBD2 | few | TRBV2
CASSRASTVQGSYGYTF | TGTGCCAGCAGCAGGGCGAGTACAGTACAGGGGAGTTATGGCTACACCTTC | TRBJ1-2 | TRBD1 | few | TRBV9
CASSKVRGRGEETQYF | TGTGCCAGCAGCAAAGTGCGCGGGAGGGGAGAAGAGACCCAGTACTTC | TRBJ2-5 | NA | NA | TRBV21-1
CASSREASSYEQYF | TGTGCCAGTAGTCGAGAGGCGAGCTCCTACGAGCAGTACTTC | TRBJ2-7 | NA | NA | TRBV19
CAWNRDTEAFF | TGTGCCTGGAATCGTGACACTGAAGCTTTCTTT | TRBJ1-1 | NA | few | TRBV30
CASRDTAGELFF | TGTGCCAGCAGGGACACAGCTGGGGAGCTGTTTTTT | TRBJ2-2 | NA | NA | TRBV6-5
CSGSAGSEKLFF | TGCAGCGGAAGCGCCGGCTCAGAAAAACTGTTTTTT | TRBJ1-4 | NA | NA | TRBV29-1
CASSQGRQGLNSYGYTF | TGCGCCAGCAGCCAAGGGAGGCAGGGGTTAAACTCGTATGGCTACACCTTC | TRBJ1-2 | NA | NA | TRBV4-1
CASSGTGEGNEQFF | TGTGCCAGCAGCGGGACAGGGGAAGGGAATGAGCAGTTCTTC | TRBJ2-1 | TRBD1 | NA | TRBV2
CASSLDPGTYEQYF | TGTGCCAGCAGCTTGGATCCGGGGACCTACGAGCAGTACTTC | TRBJ2-7 | NA | NA | TRBV5-8